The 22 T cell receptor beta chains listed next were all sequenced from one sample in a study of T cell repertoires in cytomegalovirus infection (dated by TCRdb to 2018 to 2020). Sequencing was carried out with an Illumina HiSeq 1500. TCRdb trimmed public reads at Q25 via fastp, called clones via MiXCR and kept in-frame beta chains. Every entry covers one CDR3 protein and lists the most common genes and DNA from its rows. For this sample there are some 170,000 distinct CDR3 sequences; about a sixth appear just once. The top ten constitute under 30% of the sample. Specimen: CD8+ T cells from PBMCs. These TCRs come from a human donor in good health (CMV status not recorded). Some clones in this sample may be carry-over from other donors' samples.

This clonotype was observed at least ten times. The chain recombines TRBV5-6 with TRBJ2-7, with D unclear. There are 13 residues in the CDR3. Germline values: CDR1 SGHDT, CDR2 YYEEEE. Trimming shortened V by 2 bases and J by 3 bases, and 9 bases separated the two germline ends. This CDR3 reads CASSFTDDYEQYF. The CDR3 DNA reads TGTGCCAGCAGCTTCACAGATGACTACGAGCAGTACTTC.

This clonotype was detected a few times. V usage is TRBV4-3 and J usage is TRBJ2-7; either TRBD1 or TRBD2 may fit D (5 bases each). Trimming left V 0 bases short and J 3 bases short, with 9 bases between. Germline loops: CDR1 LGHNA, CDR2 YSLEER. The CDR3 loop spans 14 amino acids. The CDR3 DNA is TGCGCCAGCAGCCAAGATGGGGCGGGCTACGAGCAGTACTTC. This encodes CASSQDGAGYEQYF.

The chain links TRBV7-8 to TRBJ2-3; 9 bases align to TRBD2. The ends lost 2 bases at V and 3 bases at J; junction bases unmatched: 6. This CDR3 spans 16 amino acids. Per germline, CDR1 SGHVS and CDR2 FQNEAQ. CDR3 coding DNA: TGTGCCAGCAGCTTAATTAGCGGGGGAGTTACAGATACGCAGTATTTT. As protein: CASSLISGGVTDTQYF.

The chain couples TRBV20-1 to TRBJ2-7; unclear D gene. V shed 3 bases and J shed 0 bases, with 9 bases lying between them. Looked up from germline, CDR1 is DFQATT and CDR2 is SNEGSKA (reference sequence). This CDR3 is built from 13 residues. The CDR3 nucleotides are TGCAGTGCTAGTTTTGAATCCTCCTACGAGCAGTACTTC. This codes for CSASFESSYEQYF.

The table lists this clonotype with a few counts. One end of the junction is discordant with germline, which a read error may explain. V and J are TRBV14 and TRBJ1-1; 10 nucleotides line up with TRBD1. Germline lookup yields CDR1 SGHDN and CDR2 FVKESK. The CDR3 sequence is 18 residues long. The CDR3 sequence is CASSQGDRGPLMNTEAFF. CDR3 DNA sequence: TGTGCCAGCAGTCAAGGGGACAGGGGCCCTTTAATGAACACTGAAGCTTTCTTT.

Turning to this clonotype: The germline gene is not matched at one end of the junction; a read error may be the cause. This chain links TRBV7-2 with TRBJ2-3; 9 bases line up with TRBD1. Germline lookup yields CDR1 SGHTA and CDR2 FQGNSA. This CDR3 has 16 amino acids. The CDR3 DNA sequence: TGTGCCAGCAGCGTAGCCCGGGACAGGGTCACAGATACGCAGTATTTT. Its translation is CASSVARDRVTDTQYF.

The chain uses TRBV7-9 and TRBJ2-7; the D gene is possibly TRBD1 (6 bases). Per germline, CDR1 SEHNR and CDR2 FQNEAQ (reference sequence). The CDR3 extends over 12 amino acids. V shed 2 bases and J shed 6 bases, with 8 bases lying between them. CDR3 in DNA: TGTGCCAGCAGCTTACCAGGGGTCGAGCAGTACTTC. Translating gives CASSLPGVEQYF.

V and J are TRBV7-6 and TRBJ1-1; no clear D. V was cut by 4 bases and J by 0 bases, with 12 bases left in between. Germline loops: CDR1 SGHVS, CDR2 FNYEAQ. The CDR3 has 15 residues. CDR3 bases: TGTGCCAGCAGCTCCGACCTAACAGTGAACACTGAAGCTTTCTTT. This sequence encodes CASSSDLTVNTEAFF. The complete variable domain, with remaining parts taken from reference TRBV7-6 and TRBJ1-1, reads GAGVSQSPRYKVTKRGQDVALRCDPISGHVSLYWYRQALGQGPEFLTYFNYEAQQDKSGLPNDRFSAERPEGSISTLTIQRTEQRDSAMYRCASSSDLTVNTEAFFGQGTRLTVV.

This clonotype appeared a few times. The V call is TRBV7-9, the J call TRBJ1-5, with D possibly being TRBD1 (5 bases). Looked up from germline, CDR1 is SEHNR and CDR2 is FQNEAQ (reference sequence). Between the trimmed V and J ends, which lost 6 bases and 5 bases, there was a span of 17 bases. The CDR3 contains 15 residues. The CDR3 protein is CASSKEAGIDQPQHF. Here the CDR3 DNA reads TGTGCCAGCAGTAAAGAGGCAGGGATCGATCAGCCCCAGCATTTT.

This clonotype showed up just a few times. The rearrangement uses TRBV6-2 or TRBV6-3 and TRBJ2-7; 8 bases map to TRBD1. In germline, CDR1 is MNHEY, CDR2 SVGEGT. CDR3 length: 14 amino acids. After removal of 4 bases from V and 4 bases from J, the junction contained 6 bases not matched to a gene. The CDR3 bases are TGTGCCAGCAGTTTCGGGACAGGACCTTACGAGCAGTACTTC. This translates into CASSFGTGPYEQYF.

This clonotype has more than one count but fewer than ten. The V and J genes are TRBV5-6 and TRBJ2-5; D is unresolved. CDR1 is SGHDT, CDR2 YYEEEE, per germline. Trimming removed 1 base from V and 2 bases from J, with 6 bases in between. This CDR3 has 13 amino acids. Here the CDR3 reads CASSLRQQETQYF. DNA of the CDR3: TGTGCCAGCAGCTTGAGGCAGCAAGAGACCCAGTACTTC.

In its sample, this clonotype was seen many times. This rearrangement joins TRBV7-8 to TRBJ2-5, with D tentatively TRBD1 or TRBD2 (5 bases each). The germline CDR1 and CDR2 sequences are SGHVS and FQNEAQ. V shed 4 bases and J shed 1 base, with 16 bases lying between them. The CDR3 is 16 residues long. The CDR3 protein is CASSYRDRTGQETQYF. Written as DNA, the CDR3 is TGTGCCAGCAGCTACCGGGACCGCACAGGCCAAGAGACCCAGTACTTC.

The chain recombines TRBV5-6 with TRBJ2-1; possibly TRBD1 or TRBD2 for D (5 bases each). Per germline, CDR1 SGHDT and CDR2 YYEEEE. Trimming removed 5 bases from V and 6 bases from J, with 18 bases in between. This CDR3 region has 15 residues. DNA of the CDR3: TGTGCCAGCAGTCGGGGTGGGGGACGAGGCAATGAGCAGTTCTTC. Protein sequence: CASSRGGGRGNEQFF.

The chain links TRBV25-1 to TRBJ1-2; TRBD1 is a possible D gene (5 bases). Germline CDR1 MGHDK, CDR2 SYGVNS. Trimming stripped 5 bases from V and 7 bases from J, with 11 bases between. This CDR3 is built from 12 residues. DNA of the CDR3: TGTGCCAGCAGTAACCAGGGACCTGGCTACACCTTC. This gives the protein CASSNQGPGYTF.

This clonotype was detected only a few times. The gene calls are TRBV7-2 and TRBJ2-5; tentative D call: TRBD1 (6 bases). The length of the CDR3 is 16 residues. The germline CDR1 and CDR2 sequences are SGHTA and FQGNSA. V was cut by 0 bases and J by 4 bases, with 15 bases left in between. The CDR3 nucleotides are TGTGCCAGCAGCTTAGCGGCACAGGGTGCCGGAGAGACCCAGTACTTC. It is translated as CASSLAAQGAGETQYF. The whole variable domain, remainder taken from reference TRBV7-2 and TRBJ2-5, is GAGVSQSPSNKVTEKGKDVELRCDPISGHTALYWYRQSLGQGLEFLIYFQGNSAPDKSGLPSDRFSAERTGGSVSTLTIQRTQQEDSAVYLCASSLAAQGAGETQYFGPGTRLLVL.

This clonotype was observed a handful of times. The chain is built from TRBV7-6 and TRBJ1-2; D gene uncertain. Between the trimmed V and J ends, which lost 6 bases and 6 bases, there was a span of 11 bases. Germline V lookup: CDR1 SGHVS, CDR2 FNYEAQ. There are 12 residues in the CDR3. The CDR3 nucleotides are TGTGCCAGCAGTCCCGTTCGAGATGGCTACACCTTC. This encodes CASSPVRDGYTF.

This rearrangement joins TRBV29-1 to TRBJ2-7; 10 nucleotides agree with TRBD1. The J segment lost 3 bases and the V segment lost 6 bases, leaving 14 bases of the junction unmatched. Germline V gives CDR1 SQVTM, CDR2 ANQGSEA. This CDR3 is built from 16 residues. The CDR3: CSVGLRRGQGFYEQYF. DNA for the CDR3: TGCAGCGTCGGACTTCGGAGGGGACAGGGGTTCTACGAGCAGTACTTC.

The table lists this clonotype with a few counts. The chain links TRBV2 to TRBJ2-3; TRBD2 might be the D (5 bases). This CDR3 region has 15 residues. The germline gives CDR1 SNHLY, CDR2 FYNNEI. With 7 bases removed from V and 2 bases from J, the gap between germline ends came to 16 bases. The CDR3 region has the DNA TGTGCCAGCACCGAAGGGAGCGGCTACACAGATACGCAGTATTTT. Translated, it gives CASTEGSGYTDTQYF.

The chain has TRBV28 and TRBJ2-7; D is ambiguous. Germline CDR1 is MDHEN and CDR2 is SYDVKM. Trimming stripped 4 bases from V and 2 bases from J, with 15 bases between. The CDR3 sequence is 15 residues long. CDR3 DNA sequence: TGTGCCAGCAGTTCACCAAACGTCAGGACCTACGAGCAGTACTTC. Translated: CASSSPNVRTYEQYF.

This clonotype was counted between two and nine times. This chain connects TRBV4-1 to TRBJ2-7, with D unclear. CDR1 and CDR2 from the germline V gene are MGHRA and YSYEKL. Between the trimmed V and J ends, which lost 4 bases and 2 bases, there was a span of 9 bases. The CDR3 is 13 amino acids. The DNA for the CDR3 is TGCGCCAGCAGCCTTGACGTCCCCTACGAGCAGTACTTC. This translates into CASSLDVPYEQYF.

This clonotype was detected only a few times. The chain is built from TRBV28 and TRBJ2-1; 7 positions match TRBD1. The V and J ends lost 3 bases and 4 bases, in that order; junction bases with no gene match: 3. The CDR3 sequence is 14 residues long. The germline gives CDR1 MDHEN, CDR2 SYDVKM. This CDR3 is CASSFEGAYNEQFF. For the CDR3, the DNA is TGTGCCAGCAGTTTCGAGGGGGCGTACAATGAGCAGTTCTTC.

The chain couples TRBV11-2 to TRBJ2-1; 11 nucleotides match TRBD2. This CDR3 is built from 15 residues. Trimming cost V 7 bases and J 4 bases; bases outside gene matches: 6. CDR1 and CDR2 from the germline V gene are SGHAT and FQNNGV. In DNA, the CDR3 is TGTGCCAGCACCCCGATAGCGGGGGGGTACAATGAGCAGTTCTTC. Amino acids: CASTPIAGGYNEQFF.